Listed below are T cell receptor beta chains from one sample, sequenced in a study of cytomegalovirus exposure and HLA in healthy donors. Repertoires were generated with immunoSEQ multiplex PCR, while TCRdb's copy carries only in-frame clones and drops some. The sample records roughly 180,000 clones, more than 70% being singletons. The sequenced material came from PBMCs. The receptors originated from a boy aged 10-17 years in good health and CMV-seronegative. CDR3s include the opening cysteine and the closing phenylalanine or tryptophan. The D gene is left open where the match is weak. Rows may omit the clone size; those that give it use once, few, many or a size class.

J: TRBJ1-3
V: TRBV6-6
D: .
size: .
CDR3: CASSWDNSGNTIYF
DNA: TGTGCCAGCAGTTGGGACAACTCTGGAAACACCATATATTTT

J: TRBJ2-3
V: TRBV20-1
D: .
size: .
CDR3: CSARRGDTQYF
DNA: TGCAGTGCTAGGCGGGGAGATACGCAGTATTTT

J: TRBJ2-5
V: TRBV11-2
D: TRBD1
size: .
CDR3: CASSAGRQGAGETQYF
DNA: TGTGCCAGCAGCGCCGGTCGACAGGGGGCGGGGGAGACCCAGTACTTC

J: TRBJ2-4
V: TRBV6-1
D: TRBD2
size: .
CDR3: CASSDSRGRPLAKNIQYF
DNA: TGTGCCAGCAGTGATTCGCGCGGGAGACCCCTAGCCAAAAACATTCAGTACTTC

J: TRBJ1-2
V: TRBV5-1
D: TRBD1
size: .
CDR3: CASSFRQGHGYTF
DNA: TGCGCCAGCAGCTTCAGACAGGGGCATGGCTACACCTTC

J: TRBJ2-1
V: TRBV4-1
D: .
size: .
CDR3: CASSPESESYNEQFF
DNA: TGCGCCAGCAGCCCCGAGTCGGAGTCCTACAATGAGCAGTTCTTC

J: TRBJ1-2
V: TRBV4-3
D: TRBD1
size: .
CDR3: CASSQDRGRYGYTF
DNA: TGCGCCAGCAGCCAGGACAGGGGGCGGTATGGCTACACCTTC

J: TRBJ1-2
V: TRBV19
D: .
size: once
CDR3: CASTPPGLGYGYTF
DNA: TGTGCCAGTACCCCCCCGGGATTGGGCTATGGCTACACCTTC

J: TRBJ1-2
V: TRBV4-1
D: .
size: .
CDR3: CASSQDSGRGYGYTF
DNA: TGCGCCAGCAGCCAAGATAGCGGCCGAGGCTATGGCTACACCTTC

J: TRBJ2-5
V: TRBV29-1
D: .
size: .
CDR3: CSVIMRGQETQYF
DNA: TGCAGCGTCATTATGAGGGGGCAAGAGACCCAGTACTTC

J: TRBJ2-7
V: TRBV11-3
D: .
size: .
CDR3: CASSATGSAQYF
DNA: TGTGCCAGCAGCGCAACAGGGTCGGCGCAGTACTTC

J: TRBJ2-7
V: TRBV5-1
D: .
size: .
CDR3: CASSWAGNEQYF
DNA: TGCGCCAGCAGCTGGGCGGGGAACGAGCAGTACTTC

J: TRBJ1-3
V: TRBV29-1
D: TRBD1
size: .
CDR3: CSVGGTGPGNTIYF
DNA: TGCAGCGTGGGCGGGACAGGGCCTGGAAACACCATATATTTT

J: TRBJ2-7
V: TRBV27
D: .
size: .
CDR3: CASSWGQGRPGFGYEQYF
DNA: TGTGCCAGCAGCTGGGGCCAGGGGCGGCCCGGGTTTGGATACGAGCAGTACTTC

J: TRBJ1-1
V: TRBV28
D: .
size: .
CDR3: CASSSYWGAEAFF
DNA: TGTGCCAGCAGTTCGTATTGGGGGGCTGAAGCTTTCTTT

J: TRBJ1-2
V: TRBV4-3
D: .
size: .
CDR3: CASSQDPKESYGYTF
DNA: TGCGCCAGCAGCCAAGATCCTAAAGAAAGCTATGGCTACACCTTC

J: TRBJ2-3
V: TRBV5-6
D: .
size: .
CDR3: CASSFNPGTDTQYF
DNA: TGTGCCAGCAGCTTCAATCCCGGGACAGATACGCAGTATTTT

J: TRBJ1-2
V: TRBV9
D: .
size: .
CDR3: CASSVDRVGGYTF
DNA: TGTGCCAGCAGCGTAGACAGGGTTGGTGGCTACACCTTC

J: TRBJ1-1
V: TRBV29-1
D: .
size: .
CDR3: CSVAGGSVEAFF
DNA: TGCAGCGTTGCGGGGGGCTCGGTTGAAGCTTTCTTT

J: TRBJ1-1
V: TRBV5-6
D: TRBD1
size: .
CDR3: CASSPPTGQLNTEAFF
DNA: TGTGCCAGCAGCCCGCCTACGGGACAGCTCAACACTGAAGCTTTCTTT

J: TRBJ1-1
V: TRBV29-1
D: TRBD1
size: .
CDR3: CSVEGQGASTEAFF
DNA: TGCAGCGTTGAGGGACAGGGAGCGTCTACTGAAGCTTTCTTT

J: TRBJ1-4
V: TRBV6-6
D: .
size: .
CDR3: CASSYGARETNEKLFF
DNA: TGTGCCAGCAGTTACGGTGCACGGGAAACTAATGAAAAACTGTTTTTT

J: TRBJ1-5
V: TRBV11-3
D: .
size: few
CDR3: CASSSARQGPAQPQHF
DNA: TGTGCCAGCAGCTCTGCCCGGCAGGGTCCCGCTCAGCCCCAGCATTTT

J: TRBJ2-7
V: TRBV5-1
D: TRBD1
size: .
CDR3: CASSLGGTVPYEQYF
DNA: TGCGCCAGCAGCTTGGGAGGGACAGTCCCCTACGAGCAGTACTTC

J: TRBJ2-1
V: TRBV25-1
D: .
size: .
CDR3: CASSRGRAREDNEQFF
DNA: TGTGCCAGCAGTAGGGGGAGGGCTAGGGAGGACAATGAGCAGTTCTTC

J: TRBJ2-7
V: TRBV5-4
D: TRBD1
size: .
CDR3: CASSVDRGRYEQYF
DNA: TGTGCCAGCAGCGTTGACAGGGGGCGATACGAGCAGTACTTC

J: TRBJ1-3
V: TRBV10-3
D: .
size: .
CDR3: CAISVKQPGGTIYF
DNA: TGTGCCATCAGTGTAAAACAGCCTGGAGGGACCATATATTTT

J: TRBJ2-3
V: TRBV7-6
D: TRBD2
size: once
CDR3: CASSLPSGGKEGFTQYF
DNA: TGTGCCAGCAGCTTACCGAGCGGGGGGAAGGAGGGATTCACGCAGTATTTT

J: TRBJ1-6
V: TRBV19
D: .
size: once
CDR3: CASSMSYNSPLHF
DNA: TGTGCCAGTAGTATGAGCTATAATTCACCCCTCCACTTT

J: TRBJ1-1
V: TRBV7-9
D: .
size: .
CDR3: CASSSLQGGSTEAFF
DNA: TGTGCCAGCAGCAGCCTCCAGGGTGGAAGCACTGAAGCTTTCTTT

J: TRBJ2-1
V: TRBV10-2
D: TRBD2
size: .
CDR3: CASKTGGSSYNEQFF
DNA: TGCGCCAGCAAGACGGGGGGTAGTTCCTACAATGAGCAGTTCTTC

J: TRBJ1-3
V: TRBV5-4
D: .
size: .
CDR3: CASSLTGGNTIYF
DNA: TGTGCCAGCAGCTTGACAGGAGGAAACACCATATATTTT

J: TRBJ1-6
V: TRBV6-5
D: .
size: .
CDR3: CASSTHRKSSPLHF
DNA: TGTGCCAGCAGTACCCACAGGAAGAGTTCACCCCTCCACTTT

J: TRBJ1-1
V: TRBV6-5
D: .
size: once
CDR3: CASSETGSNTEAFF
DNA: TGTGCCAGCAGTGAAACGGGGTCGAACACTGAAGCTTTCTTT

J: TRBJ2-7
V: TRBV4-3
D: .
size: .
CDR3: CASSQDPRQTYEQYF
DNA: TGCGCCAGCAGCCAAGATCCTAGACAGACCTACGAGCAGTACTTC

J: TRBJ2-7
V: TRBV19
D: .
size: .
CDR3: CATPGQKDEQYF
DNA: TGTGCCACCCCGGGTCAAAAAGACGAGCAGTACTTC

J: TRBJ2-1
V: TRBV5-1
D: .
size: once
CDR3: CASSLRGAEQFF
DNA: TGCGCCAGCAGCTTGAGGGGTGCTGAGCAGTTCTTC

J: TRBJ2-3
V: TRBV20-1
D: .
size: .
CDR3: CSALITDTQYF
DNA: TGCAGTGCTTTAATCACAGATACGCAGTATTTT

J: TRBJ1-3
V: TRBV15
D: .
size: .
CDR3: CATSRGNSFISGNTIYF
DNA: TGTGCCACCAGCAGAGGGAACAGTTTTATCTCTGGAAACACCATATATTTT

J: TRBJ1-1
V: TRBV11-1
D: .
size: .
CDR3: CASSTRIKNTEAFF
DNA: TGTGCCAGCAGCACCAGAATCAAGAACACTGAAGCTTTCTTT

J: TRBJ1-1
V: TRBV5-1
D: .
size: .
CDR3: CASRNRVNTEAFF
DNA: TGCGCCAGCAGAAACAGGGTTAACACTGAAGCTTTCTTT

J: TRBJ1-4
V: TRBV23-1
D: .
size: once
CDR3: CASSQSDSPYEKLFF
DNA: TGCGCCAGCAGTCAATCGGACAGTCCCTATGAAAAACTGTTTTTT

J: TRBJ2-1
V: TRBV2
D: .
size: .
CDR3: CASSDRLVLSNEQFF
DNA: TGTGCCAGCAGTGATAGGCTAGTCCTCAGCAATGAGCAGTTCTTC

J: TRBJ1-5
V: TRBV7-2
D: TRBD1
size: .
CDR3: CASSLITGENQPQHF
DNA: TGTGCCAGCAGCTTAATAACAGGGGAAAATCAGCCCCAGCATTTT

J: TRBJ2-7
V: TRBV6-1
D: .
size: .
CDR3: CASSESWEAGYEQYF
DNA: TGTGCCAGCAGTGAATCTTGGGAGGCCGGCTACGAGCAGTACTTC

J: TRBJ2-2
V: TRBV9
D: .
size: .
CDR3: CASSVQYTGELFF
DNA: TGTGCCAGCAGCGTACAGTACACCGGGGAGCTGTTTTTT

J: TRBJ1-2
V: TRBV28
D: .
size: once
CDR3: CASSLFREGGYTF
DNA: TGTGCCAGCAGTTTATTTCGGGAGGGAGGCTACACCTTC

J: TRBJ2-5
V: TRBV6-5
D: .
size: .
CDR3: CASSYEAGRTGETQYF
DNA: TGTGCCAGCAGTTACGAGGCGGGGCGTACGGGAGAGACCCAGTACTTC

J: TRBJ2-7
V: TRBV7-8
D: .
size: .
CDR3: CASSLTTSPSHEQYF
DNA: TGTGCCAGCAGCTTAACAACTAGTCCCTCCCACGAGCAGTACTTC

J: TRBJ1-1
V: TRBV4-3
D: .
size: .
CDR3: CASSQDGDGGTEAFF
DNA: TGCGCCAGCAGCCAAGACGGGGACGGGGGAACTGAAGCTTTCTTT

J: TRBJ1-1
V: TRBV29-1
D: .
size: .
CDR3: CSVGGGAFF
DNA: TGCAGCGTTGGAGGAGGTGCTTTCTTT

J: TRBJ1-2
V: TRBV30
D: TRBD1
size: .
CDR3: CAWIQGAGYPDGYTF
DNA: TGTGCCTGGATCCAGGGGGCGGGATATCCCGATGGCTACACCTTC

J: TRBJ1-2
V: TRBV29-1
D: .
size: .
CDR3: CSVEDGARGYTF
DNA: TGCAGCGTTGAAGATGGGGCGCGCGGCTACACCTTC

J: TRBJ2-1
V: TRBV7-9
D: .
size: .
CDR3: CASSLTRDNEQFF
DNA: TGTGCCAGCAGCTTAACGCGGGACAATGAGCAGTTCTTC